This paragraph covers one T cell receptor (beta chain) sequence. No antigen is known for it. The sample is drawn from a study of cytomegalovirus exposure and HLA in healthy donors. Study information: HLA-typed donors were the source of about 85 million unique TCRs held in an early data release. Study-level results: Clonal expansion, a later analysis showed, was greater in HLA-associated TCR beta chains than in equally common others.

CDR1 SGHNT and CDR2 YYREEE come from the germline V gene (reference sequence). Trimming removed 1 base from V and 3 bases from J; junction bases left unmatched: 3. CDR3 size: 14 residues. PCR primers comprised 60 Vbeta and 13 Jbeta primers. Data came from immunoSEQ multiplex PCR; TCRdb stores just in-frame clones and leaves some out. Of about 170,000 clones listed, 75% to 90% are singletons. The clonotype originates from a boy aged 2 to 10 in good health and CMV-seronegative. V is TRBV5-4 and J is TRBJ2-5; TRBD2 aligns across 7 bases. Sequencing was done on a sample of PBMCs. The CDR3 sequence is CASSLSSGKETQYF. The CDR3 region has the DNA TGTGCCAGCAGCTTGTCTAGCGGAAAAGAGACCCAGTACTTC.